The 16 T cell receptor beta chains reported below all come from one sample, sequenced in a study of T-cell memory formation after mild COVID-19. Using its own MiXCR run on the 5' RACE reads, TCRdb lists one record per CDR3 protein. The data contain around 200,000 distinct CDR3 sequences, around 8.8% of them seen just once; the ten biggest clones take up roughly 4%. Source material: PBMCs or a T cell subset sorted from them (not recorded which). Receptors were obtained from a man aged 18-30 years who had mild COVID-19 (a few samples of this study predate the infection). Cell type and time point are not known.

There are a few counts of this clonotype. The chain combines TRBV5-1 with TRBJ2-3; 8 bases are shared with TRBD2. With 0 bases clipped from V and 6 bases from J, the junction kept 15 bases outside the gene matches. The CDR3 has 18 amino acids. CDR1 SGHRS and CDR2 YFSETQ come from the germline V gene. This chain's CDR3 is CASSLALAGDSREDTQYF. The CDR3 nucleotides are TGCGCCAGCAGCTTGGCCCTAGCGGGCGACTCGAGGGAGGATACGCAGTATTTT.

This clonotype was counted at least ten times. This chain uses TRBV5-4 with TRBJ2-3; TRBD1 is a possible D gene (5 bases). V was clipped by 2 bases and J by 0 bases, with 13 bases between them. This CDR3 has 16 residues. The germline CDR1 and CDR2 sequences are SGHNT and YYREEE (reference sequence). CDR3 in DNA: TGTGCCAGCAGCTTAAGCAGGGTGAGGAGCACAGATACGCAGTATTTT. Translation gives CASSLSRVRSTDTQYF.

J is TRBJ2-1 and V is TRBV11-2; 7 bases align to TRBD1. Trimming removed 5 bases from V and 10 bases from J; junction bases left unmatched: 5. The germline V gene encodes CDR1 SGHAT and CDR2 FQNNGV. This CDR3 comprises 12 residues. CDR3 nucleotide sequence: TGTGCCAGCAGCCAGACAGGGCGCGAGCAGTTCTTC. It translates to CASSQTGREQFF. Filled out from reference TRBV11-2 and TRBJ2-1, the complete variable domain reads EAGVAQSPRYKIIEKRQSVAFWCNPISGHATLYWYQQILGQGPKLLIQFQNNGVVDDSQLPKDRFSAERLKGVDSTLKIQPAKLEDSAVYLCASSQTGREQFFGPGTRLTVL.

This clonotype was found a few times. This sequence joins TRBV21-1 and TRBJ2-7; the table's TRBD1 call for D was not verified on the DNA. TRBV21-1 counts as a pseudogene. The CDR3 covers 17 residues. CDR3 sequence: CASSHRGDRGPPYEQYV. CDR3 DNA sequence: TGTGCCAGCAGCCATCGGGGGGACAGGGGACCCCCTTACGAGCAGTACGTC.

The sample holds many counts of this clonotype. The chain links TRBV29-1 to TRBJ2-1, with unresolved D. Trimming pared 1 base from V and 10 bases from J, leaving 14 bases between. The CDR3 loop spans 13 amino acids. From germline, CDR1 is SQVTM and CDR2 ANQGSEA. CDR3 in DNA: TGCAGCGTTGAAGTGTACCGGGTTCAAGAGCAGTTCTTC. This gives the protein CSVEVYRVQEQFF.

To note about this clonotype: The junction shows a germline mismatch at one end, possibly a read error. The chain has TRBV2 and TRBJ1-3, with unresolved D. Germline V gene lookup returns CDR1 SNHLY and CDR2 FYNNEI. This CDR3 spans 15 amino acids. The DNA of the CDR3 is TGTGCCAGCAGTGTCTCGGACGGCTCTGGAACCACCATATATTTT. Its translation: CASSVSDGSGTTIYF.

This clonotype was counted a few times. The CDR3, as DNA: TGTGCCATCAGGGACAGGGGAGAGACCCAGTACTTC. This sequence encodes CAIRDRGETQYF. The genes are TRBV10-3 and TRBJ2-5; 9 positions agree with TRBD1. The V segment lost 6 bases and the J segment 4 bases; nucleotides outside the gene matches: 0. The CDR3 runs to 12 residues. The V gene's germline CDR1 is ENHRY and CDR2 SYGVKD.

In this sample, this clonotype turned up a few times. The V call is TRBV6-5, the J call TRBJ2-7, with TRBD1 as a possible D gene (6 bases). Germline CDR1 and CDR2: MNHEY and SVGAGI. The CDR3 has 14 residues. Trimming cost V 5 bases and J 6 bases, with 17 bases left between them. The CDR3 DNA reads TGTGCCAGCAGTATCTTCACAGGGTGGGGCGAGCAGTACTTC. Amino acid sequence: CASSIFTGWGEQYF.

This clonotype has just a few counts. The V call is TRBV7-9, the J call TRBJ2-3, with D possibly called TRBD1 or TRBD2 (5 bases each). The CDR3 extends over 12 amino acids. Germline CDR1 and CDR2: SEHNR and FQNEAQ (reference sequence). V was clipped by 6 bases and J by 6 bases, with 10 bases between them. CDR3 sequence reads: CASSRDVDTQYF. The CDR3 coding sequence is TGTGCCAGCAGTCGGGACGTGGATACGCAGTATTTT.

The genes are TRBV30 and TRBJ2-4, with D possibly called TRBD1 or TRBD2 (6 bases each). The ends were cut back, 5 bases at V and 8 bases at J, with 19 bases in the middle. The CDR3 has 14 residues. Germline V gene data show CDR1 as GTSNPN and CDR2 as SVGIG (reference sequence). The CDR3, as DNA: TGTGCCTGGTCCCTAAGGGGGGTTCCTGACATTCAGTACTTC. It is translated as CAWSLRGVPDIQYF.

This clonotype was recorded a few times. This chain joins TRBV4-1 and TRBJ1-3; D is uncertain. Germline CDR1 is MGHRA and CDR2 is YSYEKL. Trimming pared 2 bases from V and 4 bases from J, leaving 12 bases between. The CDR3 consists of 15 residues. As DNA, the CDR3 is TGCGCCAGCAGCCAACTCCCCTTCGGAGGAAACACCATATATTTT. It encodes CASSQLPFGGNTIYF.

The sample holds many counts of this clonotype. The J gene is TRBJ2-3, the V gene TRBV20-1; D unresolved. The CDR3 runs to 15 residues. V lost 5 bases, J lost 1 base, and 16 bases lay in between. Germline loops: CDR1 DFQATT, CDR2 SNEGSKA (reference sequence). This CDR3 reads CSAPPLVGGTDTQYF. CDR3 bases: TGCAGTGCTCCCCCCTTAGTTGGGGGCACAGATACGCAGTATTTT.

The chain employs TRBV4-1 and TRBJ2-5, with D possibly matching TRBD1 (5 bases). Trimming took off 1 base at V and 4 bases at J, with 16 bases between the two ends. Germline CDR1 and CDR2: MGHRA and YSYEKL. The CDR3 contains 16 residues. This CDR3 reads CASSQVGSRDGETQYF. The CDR3, as DNA: TGCGCCAGCAGCCAAGTTGGGTCCAGGGATGGAGAGACCCAGTACTTC.

The sample holds a few counts of this clonotype. This chain uses TRBV7-6 with TRBJ1-1; 7 bases match TRBD1. The CDR3 sequence is 15 residues long. After removal of 1 base from V and 7 bases from J, the junction contained 9 bases not matched to a gene. Per the germline V gene, CDR1 is SGHVS and CDR2 is FNYEAQ. CDR3 loop: CASSLGAGGQIEAFF. The CDR3 DNA sequence: TGTGCCAGCAGCTTAGGAGCCGGGGGACAGATTGAAGCTTTCTTT.

The chain uses TRBV5-1 and TRBJ2-3; D remains ambiguous. The CDR3 loop spans 13 amino acids. The germline gives CDR1 SGHRS, CDR2 YFSETQ. Deletions cut 1 base from V and 7 bases from J, with 10 bases between. The CDR3 protein is CASSLSASNTQYF. The CDR3 DNA is TGCGCCAGCAGCTTGTCGGCCTCGAATACGCAGTATTTT.

This clonotype was counted ten times or more. The chain couples TRBV7-8 to TRBJ1-2; TRBD1 is a possible D gene (6 bases). This CDR3 region has 14 residues. Trimming removed 1 base from V and 4 bases from J, with 10 bases in between. Germline V gene data show CDR1 as SGHVS and CDR2 as FQNEAQ. The CDR3 loop reads CASSLGQGLYGYTF. The CDR3 DNA sequence: TGTGCCAGCAGCTTAGGGCAGGGGCTCTATGGCTACACCTTC.